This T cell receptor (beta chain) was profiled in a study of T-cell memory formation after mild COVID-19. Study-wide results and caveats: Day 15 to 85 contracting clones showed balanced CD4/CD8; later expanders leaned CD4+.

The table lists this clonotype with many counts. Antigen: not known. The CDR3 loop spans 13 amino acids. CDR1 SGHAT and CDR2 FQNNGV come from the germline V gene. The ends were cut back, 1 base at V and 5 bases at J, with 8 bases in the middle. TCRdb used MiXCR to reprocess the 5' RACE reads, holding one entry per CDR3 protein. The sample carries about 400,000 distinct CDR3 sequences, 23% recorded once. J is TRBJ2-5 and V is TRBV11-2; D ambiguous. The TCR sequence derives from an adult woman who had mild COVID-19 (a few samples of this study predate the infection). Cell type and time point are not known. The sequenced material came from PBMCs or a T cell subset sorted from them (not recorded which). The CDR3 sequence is CASSLGKRETQYF. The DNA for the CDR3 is TGTGCCAGCAGCTTAGGAAAGAGGGAGACCCAGTACTTC.